This TCR beta chain was recovered during a study of shared clonotypes between healthy human individuals. Study-level background: Three CD4 naive, three CD4 memory, two CD8 naive and one CD8 memory plate were used per donor.

General study results and limits: Around 5.3% of naive CD4 clonotypes were shared across a few donors. Relative to clonotypes present in all four donors, those not shared had lower generation probabilities.

Worth noting for this clone: The antigen is not known.

Germline-derived CDR1 and CDR2 are SGHVS and FQNEAQ. Trimming shortened V by 3 bases and J by 0 bases, and 15 bases separated the two germline ends. CDR3 length: 17 residues. TCRdb's copy holds only in-frame clones and misses some; the assay was immunoSEQ multiplex PCR. Of about 2.4 million clones listed, approximately 93% were seen once; the top ten hold approximately 0.36%. Material for sequencing was naive CD4+ T cells from PBMCs. Subset indicated: CD45RA+ positively selected. The receptor's source is a man younger than 30 in good health. Some clones in this sample may be carry-over from other donors' samples. The chain combines TRBV7-8 with TRBJ1-3; a weak D match, TRBD1 (5 bases). The CDR3 sequence is CASSFRDRIYSGNTIYF. CDR3 DNA sequence: TGTGCCAGCAGCTTCAGGGACCGGATTTACTCTGGAAACACCATATATTTT.